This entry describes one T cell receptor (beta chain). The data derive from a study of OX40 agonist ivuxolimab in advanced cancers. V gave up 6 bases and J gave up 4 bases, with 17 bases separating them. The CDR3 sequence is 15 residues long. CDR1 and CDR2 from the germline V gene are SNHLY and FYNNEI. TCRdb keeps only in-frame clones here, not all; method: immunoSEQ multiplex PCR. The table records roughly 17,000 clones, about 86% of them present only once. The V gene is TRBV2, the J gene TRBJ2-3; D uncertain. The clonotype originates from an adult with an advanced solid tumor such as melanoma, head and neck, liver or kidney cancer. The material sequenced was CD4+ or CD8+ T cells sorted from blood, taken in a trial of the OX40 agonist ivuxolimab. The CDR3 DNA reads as TGTGCCAGCAGGGGGTCGCGAGCCCCGTCAGATACGCAGTATTTT. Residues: CASRGSRAPSDTQYF. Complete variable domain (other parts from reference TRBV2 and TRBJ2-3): EPEVTQTPSHQVTQMGQEVILRCVPISNHLYFYWYRQILGQKVEFLVSFYNNEISEKSEIFDDQFSVERPDGSNFTLKIRSTKLEDSAMYFCASRGSRAPSDTQYFGPGTRLTVL.